The clone carrying this TCR beta chain appeared once. CDR3 length: 16 amino acids. The germline CDR1 and CDR2 sequences are SGDLS and YYNGEE. V was shortened by 4 bases and J by 1 base, with 15 bases between the two germline ends. The data belong to a study of blood T cell repertoires in COVID-19. In the original workflow: Scientists estimated how many nucleated cells there were by amplifying reference gene primers. Clones were read by immunoSEQ multiplex PCR, and TCRdb kept only the in-frame ones, dropping some. V and J calls and clone size come straight from that table; D and trimming were deduced from the DNA. The data hold 35,000 to 45,000 clones, with 88% observed a single time.

The sequence derives from a human donor in a cohort sampled during active COVID-19. This rearrangement joins TRBV9 to TRBJ1-3, with D perhaps matching TRBD1 (5 bases). Material for sequencing was peripheral blood. CDR3 sequence: CASSSGHSFSGNTIYF. DNA of the CDR3: TGTGCCAGCAGCTCTGGACACTCCTTTTCTGGAAACACCATATATTTT.